Presented here are 8 T cell receptor beta chains from one specimen sequenced in a study of CD8 T cells in ankylosing spondylitis. Notes on the study in general: About 8 highly homologous variants made up a TCR beta motif, and this motif appeared characteristic of ankylosing spondylitis blood.

Antigen specificity for these receptors is unknown. TCRdb reprocessed the 5' RACE reads with MiXCR, giving one entry per CDR3 protein. The table lists 800,000 to 900,000 distinct CDR3 sequences, approximately 12% of them singletons. Specimen: blood, either unsorted or a sorted T cell fraction (not recorded which). The receptor source for this set is a male donor with ankylosing spondylitis.

This clonotype was observed at least ten times. V is TRBV27 and J is TRBJ2-7; tentatively, D is TRBD1 or TRBD2 (5 bases each). V dropped 8 bases and J dropped 3 bases, with 17 bases sitting between them. Germline CDR1 and CDR2: MNHEY and SMNVEV (reference sequence). The CDR3 totals 14 residues. CDR3 nucleotide sequence: TGTGCCAGCGGATTACCGGGGCTACTCTACGAGCAGTACTTC. It is translated as CASGLPGLLYEQYF.

This clonotype has ten or more counts. The V gene is TRBV24-1, the J gene TRBJ2-5, with 7 bases matching TRBD1. V lost 4 bases, J lost 0 bases, and 4 bases stayed unmatched. The germline V gene encodes CDR1 KGHDR and CDR2 SFDVKD. This CDR3 has 15 residues. CDR3 coding DNA: TGTGCCACCAGTGACCCCGGGACAGACCAAGAGACCCAGTACTTC. Translating gives CATSDPGTDQETQYF.

The rearrangement uses TRBV5-1 and TRBJ1-1; D unresolved. Germline V gene lookup returns CDR1 SGHRS and CDR2 YFSETQ. The CDR3 has 15 amino acids. V was trimmed by 0 bases and J by 0 bases, leaving 9 bases between them. As DNA, the CDR3 is TGCGCCAGCAGCTTGGGAGAAGGGCTGAACACTGAAGCTTTCTTT. Translation: CASSLGEGLNTEAFF. The full variable domain, rest sourced from reference TRBV5-1 and TRBJ1-1, is KAGVTQTPRYLIKTRGQQVTLSCSPISGHRSVSWYQQTPGQGLQFLFEYFSETQRNKGNFPGRFSGRQFSNSRSEMNVSTLELGDSALYLCASSLGEGLNTEAFFGQGTRLTVV.

In this sample, this clonotype turned up many times. V is TRBV15 and J is TRBJ2-5; TRBD1 matches 9 bases. Germline trimming cut 5 bases from V and 5 bases from J; bases unmatched to any gene: 6. The CDR3 runs to 14 residues. Per the germline V gene, CDR1 is LNHNV and CDR2 is YYDKDF (reference sequence). The CDR3 nucleotides read TGTGCCACCAGCCGGACAGGGGAATGGGAGACCCAGTACTTC. It codes for CATSRTGEWETQYF.

This clonotype was found many times. V and J are TRBV5-1 and TRBJ2-3; D may correspond to TRBD1 or TRBD2 (5 bases each). CDR1 SGHRS and CDR2 YFSETQ come from the germline V gene. This CDR3 comprises 14 residues. V dropped 5 bases and J dropped 1 base, with 11 bases sitting between them. The DNA for the CDR3 is TGCGCCAGCAGTTCCGGGGCCGGCACAGATACGCAGTATTTT. It is translated as CASSSGAGTDTQYF.

This clonotype appeared many times. The rearrangement links TRBV7-9 to TRBJ2-3; perhaps TRBD2 as D (6 bases). The germline CDR1 and CDR2 sequences are SEHNR and FQNEAQ (reference sequence). The CDR3 contains 12 residues. V was cut by 5 bases and J by 10 bases, with 13 bases left in between. CDR3: CASSPPTSAQYF. DNA for the CDR3: TGTGCCAGCAGCCCACCGACTAGTGCGCAGTATTTT.

The V and J genes are TRBV28 and TRBJ2-5, with TRBD1 matching over 11 bases. This CDR3 region has 16 residues. J lost 2 bases, V lost 7 bases, and 9 bases had no gene match. CDR1 MDHEN and CDR2 SYDVKM come from the germline V gene. CDR3 in DNA: TGTGCCAGCACCGACGCCGGGACAGGGGGTCAAGAGACCCAGTACTTC. Its translation: CASTDAGTGGQETQYF.

The chain's CDR3 is CASSVTDSSNEKLFF. Here the CDR3 DNA reads TGCGCCAGCAGCGTGACAGACTCATCTAATGAAAAACTGTTTTTT. The V gene is TRBV5-1, the J gene TRBJ1-4, with D perhaps TRBD1 (5 bases). CDR1 SGHRS and CDR2 YFSETQ come from the germline V gene. The CDR3 runs 15 residues. The ends were cut back, 4 bases at V and 3 bases at J, with 13 bases in the middle.